This TCR beta chain was recorded in a study of shared clonotypes between healthy human individuals. The CDR3 spans 15 residues. Trimming shortened V by 5 bases and J by 6 bases, and 19 bases separated the two germline ends. The germline V gene encodes CDR1 SEHNR and CDR2 FQNEAQ (reference sequence). Positive CCR7 selection of CD45RO-negative cells yielded the naive CD8 cells, and terminally differentiated effector memory CD45RA+ cells were excluded. Only in-frame clones appear in the TCRdb table, and some are missing; sequencing was by immunoSEQ multiplex PCR. In the table there are about 2 million clones, approximately 94% of which are singletons.

The chain uses TRBV7-9 and TRBJ1-2, with D possibly matching TRBD1 (6 bases). The sequencing input was naive CD8+ T cells sorted from blood. This clonotype originated in a man aged 18 to 29 in good health. CDR3 amino acids: CASSEDSKAPHGYTF. CDR3 bases: TGTGCCAGCAGCGAGGACAGCAAAGCTCCCCATGGCTACACCTTC.